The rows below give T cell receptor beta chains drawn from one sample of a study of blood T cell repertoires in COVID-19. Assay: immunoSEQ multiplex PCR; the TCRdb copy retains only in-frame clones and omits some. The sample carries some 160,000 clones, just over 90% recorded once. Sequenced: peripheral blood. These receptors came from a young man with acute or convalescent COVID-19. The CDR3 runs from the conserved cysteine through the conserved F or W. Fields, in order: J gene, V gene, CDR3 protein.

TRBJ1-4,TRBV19,CASSTGAGGTRGYEKLFF
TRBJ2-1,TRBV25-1,CASSHLGVNEQFF
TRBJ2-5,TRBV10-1,CASSTGTGGQETQYF
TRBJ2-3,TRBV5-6,CASSFTAGGSTDTQYF
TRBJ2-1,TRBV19,CASRIAGGPANEQFF
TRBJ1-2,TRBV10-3,CAISEQGAGGYTF
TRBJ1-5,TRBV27,CASSDPGPDQPQHF
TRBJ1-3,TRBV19,CASRTGGEGNTIYF
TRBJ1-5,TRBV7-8,CASSLAIFRSGQPQHF
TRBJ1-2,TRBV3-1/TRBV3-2,CASSHQGSNYGYTF
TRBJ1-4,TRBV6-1,CASSPRTGRTEKLFF
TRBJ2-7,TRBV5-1,CASSYTAGTGLEQYF
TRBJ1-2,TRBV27,CASSLRGPGGYTF
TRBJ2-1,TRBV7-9,CASSPTPPGRDNEQFF
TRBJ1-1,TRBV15,CATSRGAGGNTEAFF
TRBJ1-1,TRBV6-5,CASSYSRGVSEAFF